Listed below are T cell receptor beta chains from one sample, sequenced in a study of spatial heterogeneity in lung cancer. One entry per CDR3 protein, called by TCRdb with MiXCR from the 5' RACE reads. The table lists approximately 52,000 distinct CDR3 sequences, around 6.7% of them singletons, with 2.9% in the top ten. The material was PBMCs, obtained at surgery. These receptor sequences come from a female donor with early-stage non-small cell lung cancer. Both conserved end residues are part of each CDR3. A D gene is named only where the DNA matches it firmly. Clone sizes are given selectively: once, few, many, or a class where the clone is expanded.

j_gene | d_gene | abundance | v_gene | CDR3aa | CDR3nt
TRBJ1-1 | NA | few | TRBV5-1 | CASSVQVNTEAFF | TGCGCCAGCAGCGTCCAGGTAAACACTGAAGCTTTCTTT
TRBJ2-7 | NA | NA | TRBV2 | CASSGQVRGSYEQYF | TGTGCCAGCAGTGGACAGGTTCGGGGTTCCTACGAGCAGTACTTC
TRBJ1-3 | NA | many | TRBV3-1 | CASSYDGYSGNTIYF | TGTGCCAGCAGCTACGACGGTTACTCTGGAAACACCATATATTTT
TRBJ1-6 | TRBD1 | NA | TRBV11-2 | CASSQTGTVNSPLHF | TGTGCCAGCAGCCAGACCGGGACAGTAAATTCACCCCTCCACTTT
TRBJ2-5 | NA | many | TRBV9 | CASSRTGPGPETQYF | TGTGCCAGCAGCCGCACCGGGCCGGGACCCGAGACCCAGTACTTC
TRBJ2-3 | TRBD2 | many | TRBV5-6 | CASSRIAGSPQYF | TGTGCCAGCAGTCGAATAGCGGGGAGTCCGCAGTATTTT
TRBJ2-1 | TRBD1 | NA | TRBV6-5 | CASIAFPGTGVREQFF | TGTGCCAGCATCGCCTTCCCGGGGACAGGGGTAAGGGAGCAGTTCTTC
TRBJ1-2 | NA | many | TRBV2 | CASSVEATNYGYTF | TGTGCCAGCAGTGTCGAGGCCACTAACTATGGCTACACCTTC
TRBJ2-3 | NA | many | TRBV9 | CASSAHLITDTQYF | TGTGCCAGCAGCGCCCACCTAATTACAGATACGCAGTATTTT
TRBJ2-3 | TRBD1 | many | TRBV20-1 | CSARRTGSTDTQYF | TGCAGTGCTAGAAGGACAGGGAGCACAGATACGCAGTATTTT
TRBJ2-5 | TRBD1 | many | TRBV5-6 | CASRRHRGRWETQYF | TGTGCCAGCAGGCGACACAGGGGGCGTTGGGAGACCCAGTACTTC
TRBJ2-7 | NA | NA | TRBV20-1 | CSARDFHMTAISYEQYF | TGCAGTGCTAGGGACTTCCACATGACCGCTATCTCCTACGAGCAGTACTTC
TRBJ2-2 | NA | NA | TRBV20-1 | CSATPGALNTGELFF | TGCAGTGCTACACCGGGGGCCTTGAACACCGGGGAGCTGTTTTTT
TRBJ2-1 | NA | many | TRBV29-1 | CSVYGRGMRNEQFF | TGCAGCGTTTATGGGAGGGGGATGAGGAATGAGCAGTTCTTC
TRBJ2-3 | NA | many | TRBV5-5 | CASSLEADTQYF | TGTGCCAGCAGCTTGGAGGCAGATACGCAGTATTTT
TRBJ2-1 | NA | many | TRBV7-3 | CASSIGTPNEQFF | TGTGCCAGCAGCATCGGGACTCCCAATGAGCAGTTCTTC
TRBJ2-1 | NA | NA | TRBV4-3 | CASQGYNEQFF | TGCGCCAGCCAGGGGTACAATGAGCAGTTCTTC